This T cell receptor beta chain was observed in a study of cytomegalovirus exposure and HLA in healthy donors. A single count supports this clone. This CDR3 spans 15 amino acids. Germline V lookup: CDR1 LGHNA, CDR2 YSLEER. V lost 4 bases, J lost 2 bases, and 5 bases stayed unmatched. PCR amplification relied on 60 Vbeta primers (plus 13 Jbeta primers). Clones were sequenced by immunoSEQ multiplex PCR, and TCRdb holds only the in-frame ones, with some missing. The sample holds roughly 200,000 clones, approximately 82% seen once. Sequencing was performed on PBMCs. The sequence derives from a woman aged 40 to 50 in good health and CMV-seronegative. V is TRBV4-3 and J is TRBJ2-7, with 10 bases matching TRBD1. The CDR3 DNA follows: TGCGCCAGCAGCCTCCGGGACAGGGGCCCCTACGAGCAGTACTTC. It is translated as CASSLRDRGPYEQYF.